The 26 T cell receptor beta chains below all came from one sample that was sequenced in a study of shared clonotypes between healthy human individuals. Clones were read by immunoSEQ multiplex PCR, and TCRdb kept only the in-frame ones, dropping some. This table holds about 1 million clones, 75% found once. Sequencing used memory CD4+ T cells sorted from blood. Subset: CD45RA-negative fraction. The receptors originated from a man between 18 and 29 years old in good health.

The J gene is TRBJ1-6, the V gene TRBV18, with D unresolved. The CDR3 consists of 15 residues. Per the germline V gene, CDR1 is KGHSH and CDR2 is LQKENI. Trimming shortened V by 2 bases and J by 1 base, and 6 bases separated the two germline ends. CDR3 amino acids: CASSPVSSYNSPLHF. The CDR3 bases are TGTGCCAGCTCACCAGTGAGTTCCTATAATTCACCCCTCCACTTT.

The rearrangement links TRBV19 to TRBJ2-5; 7 nucleotides align to TRBD1. Per germline, CDR1 LNHDA and CDR2 SQIVND (reference sequence). This CDR3 region has 15 residues. Trimming at V came to 1 base and at J to 4 bases, leaving 6 bases not matched to a gene. Here the CDR3 reads CASSIGQGVGETQYF. The DNA of the CDR3 is TGTGCCAGTAGTATAGGGCAGGGGGTAGGAGAGACCCAGTACTTC.

This clone was counted a single time. The chain is built from TRBV5-4 and TRBJ2-5, with 7 bases that match TRBD2. The V gene end was trimmed by 7 bases and the J gene end by 5 bases; junction bases not matched to a gene: 11. The CDR3 sequence is 14 residues long. The germline CDR1 and CDR2 sequences are SGHNT and YYREEE (reference sequence). The CDR3 DNA sequence: TGTGCCAGCGCCCATGGGGGGGAAGGTGAGACCCAGTACTTC. Residues: CASAHGGEGETQYF.

This rearrangement joins TRBV7-2 to TRBJ1-2; tentatively, D is TRBD1 (6 bases). V dropped 6 bases and J dropped 2 bases, with 19 bases sitting between them. Germline V CDR1 and CDR2: SGHTA, FQGNSA. The CDR3 loop spans 16 amino acids. The CDR3 here is CASSLQTGGGNYGYTF. CDR3 nucleotides: TGTGCCAGCAGTCTCCAGACAGGAGGGGGAAACTATGGCTACACCTTC.

The chain recombines TRBV4-2 with TRBJ1-4; the match to TRBD1 covers 8 bases. Unmatched junction bases numbered 7, after V lost 0 bases and J lost 7 bases. Germline CDR1 LGHNA, CDR2 YNFKEQ. The CDR3 consists of 16 residues. The CDR3 region is CASSQEAMGTGEKLFF. CDR3 DNA sequence: TGTGCCAGCAGCCAAGAAGCGATGGGGACAGGTGAAAAACTGTTTTTT.

The rearrangement joins TRBV4-3 to TRBJ2-3; D not resolved. From germline, CDR1 is LGHNA and CDR2 YSLEER. Trimming stripped 3 bases from V and 3 bases from J, with 7 bases between. CDR3 length: 13 residues. The DNA of the CDR3 is TGCGCCAGCAGCCAGGACCAAACAGATACGCAGTATTTT. Protein product: CASSQDQTDTQYF.

The chain recombines TRBV7-9 with TRBJ2-2; 8 nucleotides align to TRBD1. CDR1 and CDR2 from the germline V gene are SEHNR and FQNEAQ (reference sequence). The trim removed 5 bases at V and 0 bases at J, leaving 2 bases unmatched. The CDR3 covers 15 residues. Written as DNA, the CDR3 is TGTGCCAGCAGCCAGGGACAGGCGAACACCGGGGAGCTGTTTTTT. Amino acids: CASSQGQANTGELFF.

The chain combines TRBV2 with TRBJ1-1; D remains ambiguous. Germline lookup yields CDR1 SNHLY and CDR2 FYNNEI. The CDR3 sequence is 13 residues long. V was pared by 5 bases and J by 1 base, with 8 bases between. The CDR3 is CASSSNENTEAFF. CDR3 sequence (DNA): TGTGCCAGCAGTAGTAACGAGAACACTGAAGCTTTCTTT.

The V gene is TRBV27, the J gene TRBJ2-1; 10 nucleotides align to TRBD2. CDR1 and CDR2 (germline): MNHEY, SMNVEV (reference sequence). V trimming: 1 base; J trimming: 2 bases; junction bases outside the gene matches: 14. CDR3 length equals 20 residues. The CDR3 loop reads CASSLLGGKSGTSAYNEQFF. The CDR3 DNA is TGTGCCAGCAGTTTATTAGGCGGGAAATCAGGGACTAGCGCCTACAATGAGCAGTTCTTC.

The V and J genes are TRBV5-1 and TRBJ1-4; D not resolved. The germline V and J ends were trimmed by 1 base and 0 bases, with 7 bases remaining between them. From germline, CDR1 is SGHRS and CDR2 YFSETQ. The CDR3 length is 15 residues. DNA for the CDR3: TGCGCCAGCAGCTTGTCCCGGGCAACTAATGAAAAACTGTTTTTT. Translating gives CASSLSRATNEKLFF.

The J gene is TRBJ1-1, the V gene TRBV12-5, with D uncertain. The ends were cut back, 1 base at V and 4 bases at J, with 19 bases in the middle. The CDR3 runs 17 residues. Looked up from germline, CDR1 is LGHNT and CDR2 is FRNRAP. The CDR3 loop is CASGLEDVRPAGTEAFF. CDR3 DNA: TGTGCTAGTGGTTTGGAGGACGTTAGGCCGGCGGGCACTGAAGCTTTCTTT.

The rearrangement joins TRBV30 to TRBJ2-2; D not certain. This CDR3 has 13 residues. With 1 base removed from V and 7 bases from J, the gap between germline ends came to 10 bases. Germline CDR1 and CDR2: GTSNPN and SVGIG (reference sequence). The CDR3 sequence: CAWSGLGHGELFF. The CDR3 DNA follows: TGTGCCTGGAGTGGCCTAGGGCACGGGGAGCTGTTTTTT.

The rearrangement joins TRBV5-5 to TRBJ2-3; TRBD1 matches 8 bases. V was clipped by 4 bases and J by 2 bases; unmatched bases: 9. There are 16 residues in the CDR3. Germline V CDR1 and CDR2: SGHKS, YYEKEE (reference sequence). DNA of the CDR3: TGTGCCAGCAGCCCACAACCGGGACAGGCCACAGATACGCAGTATTTT. Residues: CASSPQPGQATDTQYF.

The chain links TRBV6-5 to TRBJ2-1; TRBD1 is a possible D gene (6 bases). Germline V lookup: CDR1 MNHEY, CDR2 SVGAGI. Trimming pared 0 bases from V and 0 bases from J, leaving 6 bases between. The CDR3 is 15 amino acids. The CDR3 DNA sequence: TGTGCCAGCAGTTACTCGGACAGCTCCTACAATGAGCAGTTCTTC. Translation gives CASSYSDSSYNEQFF.

V usage is TRBV5-1 and J usage is TRBJ1-2; D gene uncertain. This CDR3 has 13 amino acids. V was trimmed by 1 base and J by 5 bases, leaving 9 bases between them. Germline lookup yields CDR1 SGHRS and CDR2 YFSETQ. The CDR3: CASSLRQEYGYTF. CDR3 sequence (DNA): TGCGCCAGCAGCTTGCGCCAGGAGTATGGCTACACCTTC.

The chain joins TRBV4-2 to TRBJ1-3; 8 nucleotides align to TRBD1. V was clipped by 0 bases and J by 2 bases; unmatched bases: 15. This CDR3 spans 20 amino acids. The germline V gene has CDR1 LGHNA and CDR2 YNFKEQ. Here the CDR3 reads CASSQDLPRGRDLAGNTIYF. As DNA, the CDR3 is TGTGCCAGCAGCCAAGATCTCCCCAGGGGGCGCGACCTGGCTGGAAACACCATATATTTT.

The rearrangement links TRBV28 to TRBJ2-5; possible D gene TRBD1, 6 bases. Per the germline V gene, CDR1 is MDHEN and CDR2 is SYDVKM. This CDR3 region has 14 residues. V was clipped by 6 bases and J by 2 bases, with 13 bases between them. The CDR3, as DNA: TGTGCCAGCAGCCAAGTCGGGACACAAGAGACCCAGTACTTC. It codes for CASSQVGTQETQYF. Variable domain in full (rest from reference TRBV28 and TRBJ2-5): DVKVTQSSRYLVKRTGEKVFLECVQDMDHENMFWYRQDPGLGLRLIYFSYDVKMKEKGDIPEGYSVSREKKERFSLILESASTNQTSMYLCASSQVGTQETQYFGPGTRLLVL.

The chain uses TRBV20-1 and TRBJ2-7; 8 bases map to TRBD2. The CDR3 length is 11 residues. Germline V CDR1 and CDR2: DFQATT, SNEGSKA (reference sequence). CDR3 protein: CRAGGNYEQYF. The CDR3 nucleotides are TGCAGGGCGGGGGGCAACTACGAGCAGTACTTC.

V gene TRBV7-2 combines with J gene TRBJ2-1; TRBD2 matches 7 bases. Germline CDR1 reads SGHTA; CDR2 reads FQGNSA. The CDR3 runs to 14 residues. Germline trimming cut 8 bases from V and 4 bases from J; bases unmatched to any gene: 8. CDR3 protein: CASEAGPSYNEQFF. The CDR3 bases are TGTGCCAGCGAAGCGGGACCATCGTACAATGAGCAGTTCTTC.

V gene TRBV10-3 combines with J gene TRBJ2-1; 13 bases line up with TRBD2. J was trimmed by 8 bases and V by 2 bases; bases with no gene match: 9. Germline V lookup: CDR1 ENHRY, CDR2 SYGVKD. The CDR3 is 17 amino acids. The CDR3: CAISEDWTSGSIDEQFF. CDR3 sequence (DNA): TGTGCCATCAGTGAGGATTGGACTAGCGGGAGTATCGATGAGCAGTTCTTC.

V gene TRBV5-4 combines with J gene TRBJ2-5; 10 nucleotides line up with TRBD2. Germline V CDR1 and CDR2: SGHNT, YYREEE (reference sequence). V was clipped by 5 bases and J by 4 bases; unmatched bases: 14. This CDR3 spans 17 amino acids. The DNA for the CDR3 is TGTGCCAGCAGTTGGGGGGCTAGCGGGAGTCGAGGAGAGACCCAGTACTTC. Encoded protein: CASSWGASGSRGETQYF.

This sequence joins TRBV7-6 and TRBJ2-7; D remains unclear. V shed 5 bases and J shed 6 bases, with 8 bases lying between them. Germline values: CDR1 SGHVS, CDR2 FNYEAQ. The CDR3 is 11 residues long. CDR3 in DNA: TGTGCCAGCAGCAACCGCGTCGAGCAGTACTTC. It specifies CASSNRVEQYF.

The CDR3 is CASNQGRGLGPEAFF. In nucleotides, the CDR3 is TGTGCCAGCAACCAAGGGAGGGGATTGGGTCCTGAAGCTTTCTTT. This chain joins TRBV6-1 and TRBJ1-1; D is possibly TRBD1 (5 bases). Per germline, CDR1 MNHNS and CDR2 SASEGT. The CDR3 runs to 15 residues. The V end was cut by 7 bases, the J end by 6 bases, with 21 bases between.

This chain joins TRBV30 and TRBJ2-7, with a possible D match to TRBD2 (6 bases). V was shortened by 1 base and J by 4 bases, with 11 bases between the two germline ends. The CDR3 totals 13 residues. Germline-derived CDR1 and CDR2 are GTSNPN and SVGIG (reference sequence). The CDR3 bases are TGTGCCTGGAGTGCTGGGGGGAGGTACGAGCAGTACTTC. This gives the protein CAWSAGGRYEQYF.

The rearrangement links TRBV6-6 to TRBJ2-7, with D tentatively TRBD2 (5 bases). V lost 3 bases to trimming and J lost 6 bases, with 18 bases between them. CDR3 length equals 15 residues. Germline assignment: CDR1 MNHNY and CDR2 SVGAGI (reference sequence). CDR3 in amino acids: CASSYLVGDAFEQYF. The CDR3 bases are TGTGCCAGCAGTTATTTAGTCGGGGATGCGTTCGAGCAGTACTTC.

CDR3 sequence reads: CASSYGQGEAFF. CDR3 coding DNA: TGCGCCAGCAGCTACGGACAGGGTGAAGCTTTCTTT. J is TRBJ1-1 and V is TRBV5-1; 8 bases are shared with TRBD1. The CDR3 runs to 12 residues. In germline, CDR1 is SGHRS, CDR2 YFSETQ. The V segment lost 3 bases and the J segment 7 bases; nucleotides outside the gene matches: 2.